The 27 T cell receptor beta chains below come from one sample, sequenced in a study of PD-1 blockade in classical Hodgkin lymphoma. TCRdb's copy holds only in-frame clones and misses some; the assay was immunoSEQ multiplex PCR. The sample shows 20,000 to 25,000 clones, 90% to 95% of them seen only once. Indicated time point: newly diagnosed, previously untreated cHL patient sample. Thawed PBMCs were the source of CD4+ T cells, purified by magnetic negative selection. Sample: CD4+ T cells from blood. These receptor sequences come from a human donor with classical Hodgkin lymphoma.

The rearrangement joins TRBV7-2 to TRBJ2-7; 9 bases map to TRBD1. The V gene end was trimmed by 1 base and the J gene end by 4 bases; junction bases not matched to a gene: 5. The CDR3 is 15 amino acids. The germline V gene has CDR1 SGHTA and CDR2 FQGNSA. This CDR3 is CASSLGGTGWYEQYF. CDR3 sequence (DNA): TGTGCCAGCAGCTTAGGTGGGACAGGGTGGTACGAGCAGTACTTC.

This rearrangement joins TRBV10-2 to TRBJ2-2, with TRBD2 matching 8 bases. The V segment lost 6 bases and the J segment 8 bases; nucleotides outside the gene matches: 5. The CDR3 loop spans 13 amino acids. From germline, CDR1 is WSHSY and CDR2 SAAADI. CDR3 residues: CASSRGGTGELFF. DNA for the CDR3: TGCGCCAGCAGCCGGGGGGGAACGGGGGAGCTGTTTTTT.

The chain is built from TRBV29-1 and TRBJ1-1, with 7 bases identical to TRBD1. The length of the CDR3 is 14 residues. Germline CDR1 is SQVTM and CDR2 is ANQGSEA. The ends lost 4 bases at V and 0 bases at J; junction bases unmatched: 5. CDR3 sequence: CSVARQGLNTEAFF. The CDR3 bases are TGCAGCGTTGCTCGACAGGGATTGAACACTGAAGCTTTCTTT. Full variable domain (outside the CDR3, taken from reference TRBV29-1 and TRBJ1-1): SAVISQKPSRDICQRGTSLTIQCQVDSQVTMMFWYRQQPGQSLTLIATANQGSEATYESGFVIDKFPISRPNLTFSTLTVSNMSPEDSSIYLCSVARQGLNTEAFFGQGTRLTVV.

The rearrangement links TRBV5-1 to TRBJ1-1; no definite D call. V lost 0 bases, J lost 4 bases, and 13 bases lay in between. Per germline, CDR1 SGHRS and CDR2 YFSETQ. The CDR3 is made up of 15 amino acids. CDR3 in amino acids: CASSLAEHLTTEAFF. CDR3 bases: TGCGCCAGCAGCTTGGCGGAACACCTCACCACTGAAGCTTTCTTT.

A single count supports this clone. The rearrangement joins TRBV4-3 to TRBJ2-7; D assignment may be TRBD1 or TRBD2 (6 bases each). The ends were cut back, 0 bases at V and 9 bases at J, with 18 bases in the middle. Germline assignment: CDR1 LGHNA and CDR2 YSLEER. The length of the CDR3 is 15 residues. The CDR3 protein is CASSQDGRGPARQYF. CDR3 coding DNA: TGCGCCAGCAGCCAAGATGGCCGGGGGCCGGCCCGGCAGTACTTC.

This clone showed up just once. This chain connects TRBV14 to TRBJ2-1; 7 bases are shared with TRBD2. The ends lost 3 bases at V and 0 bases at J; junction bases unmatched: 2. The V gene's germline CDR1 is SGHDN and CDR2 FVKESK. The CDR3 is 15 residues long. As DNA, the CDR3 is TGTGCCAGCAGCCATGGCGGGAGCTCCTACAATGAGCAGTTCTTC. Translation: CASSHGGSSYNEQFF.

This chain uses TRBV2 with TRBJ2-7, with D possibly being TRBD2 (5 bases). The CDR3 covers 16 residues. Trimming removed 10 bases at V and 0 bases at J, with 22 bases between. The germline V gene has CDR1 SNHLY and CDR2 FYNNEI. CDR3 region: CATSGTRPTSSYEQYF. In DNA form, the CDR3 reads TGTGCCACCTCGGGAACGAGGCCAACGAGCTCCTACGAGCAGTACTTC.

The chain links TRBV27 to TRBJ2-7; no firm D call. This CDR3 has 14 residues. The V gene's germline CDR1 is MNHEY and CDR2 SMNVEV (reference sequence). Trimming left V 2 bases short and J 4 bases short, with 12 bases between. CDR3 residues: CASSLGLVPYEQYF. CDR3 sequence (DNA): TGTGCCAGCAGTTTAGGGCTAGTTCCTTACGAGCAGTACTTC.

The rearrangement joins TRBV29-1 to TRBJ1-1; 7 bases align to TRBD1. The V segment lost 7 bases and the J segment 3 bases; nucleotides outside the gene matches: 2. The CDR3 runs to 11 residues. Germline loops: CDR1 SQVTM, CDR2 ANQGSEA. CDR3 in amino acids: CSGGQDTEAFF. The CDR3 DNA follows: TGCAGCGGTGGACAGGACACTGAAGCTTTCTTT.

The CDR3, as DNA: TGTGCCAGCAGTGAATACAGGGTCGGTGAGCAGTTCTTC. It codes for CASSEYRVGEQFF. The genes are TRBV2 and TRBJ2-1, with a weak D call TRBD1 (6 bases). The CDR3 is 13 amino acids. CDR1 and CDR2 (germline): SNHLY, FYNNEI. V lost 2 bases, J lost 9 bases, and 11 bases lay in between. Complete variable domain (other parts from reference TRBV2 and TRBJ2-1): EPEVTQTPSHQVTQMGQEVILRCVPISNHLYFYWYRQILGQKVEFLVSFYNNEISEKSEIFDDQFSVERPDGSNFTLKIRSTKLEDSAMYFCASSEYRVGEQFFGPGTRLTVL.

This clone was counted once. The chain carries TRBV9 and TRBJ2-7; tentative D call: TRBD1 (6 bases). The CDR3 length is 14 residues. Trimming shortened V by 4 bases and J by 3 bases, and 14 bases separated the two germline ends. Germline assignment: CDR1 SGDLS and CDR2 YYNGEE. The CDR3 sequence: CASSPGAGNYEQYF. The CDR3 DNA reads TGTGCCAGCAGCCCAGGGGCAGGGAACTACGAGCAGTACTTC.

The genes are TRBV28 and TRBJ2-5; tentatively, D is TRBD1 or TRBD2 (5 bases each). The CDR3 has 15 residues. The ends were cut back, 4 bases at V and 5 bases at J, with 17 bases in the middle. CDR1 is MDHEN, CDR2 SYDVKM, per germline. The CDR3 loop is CASSSGAMQMETQYF. The CDR3 region has the DNA TGTGCCAGCAGTTCCGGGGCCATGCAGATGGAGACCCAGTACTTC.

J is TRBJ1-2 and V is TRBV7-2, with D unclear. Germline values: CDR1 SGHTA, CDR2 FQGNSA. The V and J ends lost 4 bases and 4 bases respectively, with 13 bases between them. The length of the CDR3 is 14 residues. The CDR3 DNA reads TGTGCCAGCAGCTCCACAAGCGGCGTCTATGGCTACACCTTC. Its translation is CASSSTSGVYGYTF.

Details on this clone: Other DNA sequences in the same sample also yield this CDR3. V is TRBV5-1 and J is TRBJ2-3; D ambiguous. The CDR3 covers 13 residues. V was pared by 2 bases and J by 0 bases, with 4 bases between. Germline V lookup: CDR1 SGHRS, CDR2 YFSETQ. The CDR3 DNA reads TGCGCCAGCAGCTTACCTAGCACAGATACGCAGTATTTT. Amino acid sequence: CASSLPSTDTQYF.

The chain uses TRBV30 and TRBJ1-2, with 11 bases identical to TRBD1. Trimming at V came to 3 bases and at J to 8 bases, leaving 11 bases not matched to a gene. CDR1 GTSNPN and CDR2 SVGIG come from the germline V gene (reference sequence). The length of the CDR3 is 15 residues. CDR3 nucleotide sequence: TGTGCCTGGAGCCCCGGGACAGGGGGGTTTTGGGGCTACACCTTC. It specifies CAWSPGTGGFWGYTF.

The chain combines TRBV7-9 with TRBJ1-2; no clear D gene. With 2 bases removed from V and 0 bases from J, the gap between germline ends came to 13 bases. The CDR3 loop spans 16 amino acids. Germline CDR1 reads SEHNR; CDR2 reads FQNEAQ (reference sequence). The CDR3 nucleotides are TGTGCCAGCAGCTTAATGGGTGCAGACGCTAACTATGGCTACACCTTC. This translates into CASSLMGADANYGYTF.

V is TRBV18 and J is TRBJ1-2; 7 bases fit TRBD1. V lost 8 bases to trimming and J lost 5 bases; unmatched junction nucleotides: 14. Germline values: CDR1 KGHSH, CDR2 LQKENI. This CDR3 spans 15 amino acids. For the CDR3, the DNA is TGTGCCAGCACGGAAAGGGGGGACAGTCTTTATGGCTACACCTTC. It specifies CASTERGDSLYGYTF. The variable domain in full, with the rest retrieved from reference TRBV18 and TRBJ1-2, is NAGVMQNPRHLVRRRGQEARLRCSPMKGHSHVYWYRQLPEEGLKFMVYLQKENIIDESGMPKERFSAEFPKEGPSILRIQQVVRGDSAAYFCASTERGDSLYGYTFGSGTRLTVV.

The genes are TRBV6-6 and TRBJ1-2; 7 nucleotides line up with TRBD1. Trimming removed 6 bases from V and 8 bases from J; junction bases left unmatched: 9. The CDR3 has 13 residues. Germline CDR1 reads MNHNY; CDR2 reads SVGAGI (reference sequence). The chain's CDR3 is CASRPTGKEGYTF. The CDR3 bases are TGTGCCAGCAGGCCGACAGGGAAGGAGGGCTACACCTTC.

This chain links TRBV14 with TRBJ2-3, with D uncertain. Trimming shortened V by 2 bases and J by 0 bases, and 9 bases separated the two germline ends. The CDR3 sequence is 15 residues long. Looked up from germline, CDR1 is SGHDN and CDR2 is FVKESK. CDR3 sequence (DNA): TGTGCCAGCAGCCAATGGGGTCTTAGCACAGATACGCAGTATTTT. Its translation is CASSQWGLSTDTQYF.

This clone was counted a single time. The chain employs TRBV5-1 and TRBJ1-6; tentatively, D is TRBD1 (6 bases). The CDR3 loop spans 13 amino acids. V was shortened by 5 bases and J by 9 bases, with 12 bases between the two germline ends. From germline, CDR1 is SGHRS and CDR2 YFSETQ. CDR3 protein: CASRGTLGSPLHF. CDR3 nucleotides: TGCGCCAGCAGGGGGACACTCGGTTCACCCCTCCACTTT.

The V gene is TRBV30, the J gene TRBJ2-3; 8 bases map to TRBD2. Germline assignment: CDR1 GTSNPN and CDR2 SVGIG (reference sequence). The CDR3 spans 14 residues. V gave up 2 bases and J gave up 3 bases; unmatched junction bases: 4. CDR3 in amino acids: CAWSRGGGTDTQYF. The CDR3 DNA is TGTGCCTGGAGTAGGGGCGGGGGGACAGATACGCAGTATTTT.

V usage is TRBV2 and J usage is TRBJ2-5; D possibly uses TRBD1 or TRBD2 (5 bases each). Germline V gene data show CDR1 as SNHLY and CDR2 as FYNNEI. This CDR3 has 14 residues. Trimming stripped 6 bases from V and 4 bases from J, with 15 bases between. Here the CDR3 DNA reads TGTGCCAGCAGGGGGACGCGGTCCTCAGAGACCCAGTACTTC. It is translated as CASRGTRSSETQYF.

The chain recombines TRBV11-3 with TRBJ2-1, with 9 bases fitting TRBD1. The ends lost 5 bases at V and 4 bases at J; junction bases unmatched: 6. CDR1 and CDR2 from the germline V gene are SGHNT and YENEEA. The CDR3 runs to 15 residues. The CDR3, as DNA: TGTGCCAGCAGCCCAGGACAGGGGACTTACAATGAGCAGTTCTTC. Amino acids: CASSPGQGTYNEQFF.

The chain uses TRBV5-1 and TRBJ2-3; TRBD2 is a possible D gene (5 bases). V shed 0 bases and J shed 2 bases, with 7 bases lying between them. CDR1 is SGHRS and CDR2 is YFSETQ in the germline V gene. CDR3 length: 14 amino acids. The CDR3 nucleotides are TGCGCCAGCAGCTTGGCTCTAGCCACAGATACGCAGTATTTT. This translates into CASSLALATDTQYF.

This clone was observed a single time. V usage is TRBV2 and J usage is TRBJ1-3, with a possible D match to TRBD1 (6 bases). Germline V gives CDR1 SNHLY, CDR2 FYNNEI. Trimming left V 6 bases short and J 3 bases short, with 12 bases between. The CDR3 consists of 14 residues. The CDR3 DNA sequence: TGTGCCAGCAGGTACAGGGAGATTGGAAACACCATATATTTT. Translating gives CASRYREIGNTIYF.

The V call is TRBV5-1, the J call TRBJ1-2; D may be TRBD1 (5 bases). Germline V gene sequence: CDR1 SGHRS, CDR2 YFSETQ. The V gene lost 4 bases and the J gene lost 6 bases, with 13 bases spanning the gap. CDR3 length: 13 amino acids. This chain's CDR3 is CASSLGTPDGYTF. In DNA, the CDR3 is TGCGCCAGCAGCCTGGGGACGCCTGATGGCTACACCTTC.

The V call is TRBV10-3, the J call TRBJ2-5; TRBD1 is a possible D gene (5 bases). V dropped 0 bases and J dropped 4 bases, with 9 bases sitting between them. CDR3 length equals 14 residues. The germline CDR1 and CDR2 sequences are ENHRY and SYGVKD. CDR3 nucleotides: TGTGCCATCAGTGAGTCATATAGGGGAGAGACCCAGTACTTC. The encoded protein is CAISESYRGETQYF.